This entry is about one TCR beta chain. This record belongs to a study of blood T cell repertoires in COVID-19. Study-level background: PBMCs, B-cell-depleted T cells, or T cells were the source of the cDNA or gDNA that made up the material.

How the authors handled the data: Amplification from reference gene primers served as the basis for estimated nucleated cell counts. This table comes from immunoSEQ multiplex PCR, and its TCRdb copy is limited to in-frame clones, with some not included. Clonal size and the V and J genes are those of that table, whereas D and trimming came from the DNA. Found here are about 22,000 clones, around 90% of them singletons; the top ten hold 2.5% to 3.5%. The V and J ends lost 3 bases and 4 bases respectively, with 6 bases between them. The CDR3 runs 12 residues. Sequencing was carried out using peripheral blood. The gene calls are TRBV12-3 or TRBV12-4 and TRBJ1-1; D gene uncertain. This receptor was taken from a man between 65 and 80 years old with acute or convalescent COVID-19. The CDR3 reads CASSFFLTEAFF. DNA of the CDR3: TGTGCCAGCAGTTTTTTCCTCACTGAAGCTTTCTTT.